This TCR beta chain was sequenced during a study of control samples from healthy donors and cancer patients. Profiled with immunoSEQ multiplex PCR; TCRdb holds only in-frame clones, not every one. The sample yields around 70,000 clones, about 83% seen once. Per the germline V gene, CDR1 is ENHRY and CDR2 is SYGVKD. CDR3 length equals 14 residues. The germline V and J ends were trimmed by 2 bases and 0 bases, with 6 bases remaining between them. The sample was blood. This sequence originates from a man in his sixties in good health. The chain joins TRBV10-3 to TRBJ2-3; a possible D gene is TRBD2 (6 bases). CDR3 protein: CAISEGGSTDTQYF. CDR3 nucleotide sequence: TGTGCCATCAGTGAGGGAGGGAGCACAGATACGCAGTATTTT.